The sequence of this TCR beta chain was determined in a study of T cell responses to AZD1222 COVID-19 vaccine. General study results and limits: Mapped onto spike, vaccine-associated CD4 TCRs spanned it and were dominant at 160-218 and 743-854.

To note about this clone: Its target is unknown.

There are 15 residues in the CDR3. V was clipped by 6 bases and J by 1 base; unmatched bases: 4. Germline V gene data show CDR1 as MRHNA and CDR2 as SNTAGT. The method was immunoSEQ multiplex PCR; TCRdb's version includes in-frame clones alone and lacks a portion of them. The repertoire holds about 120,000 clones, about nine tenths seen once, with approximately 4.5% in the top ten. This rearrangement joins TRBV6-4 to TRBJ1-4; 8 bases agree with TRBD1. This material consisted of peripheral blood, taken on day 0 of AZD1222 vaccination. This clonotype was sampled from an adult in good health. The CDR3 reads CASRTTGGTNEKLFF. The CDR3 DNA reads as TGTGCCAGCAGGACAACAGGGGGAACTAATGAAAAACTGTTTTTT.